This T cell receptor (beta chain) is from a study of T-cell memory formation after mild COVID-19 listed by TCRdb under 2021. With regard to the full study: TCR sequence clusters from the two donors were found to be largely donor specific. In two donors, T-cell clones that expanded and contracted after mild COVID-19 were followed by sequencing TCRalpha and TCRbeta repertoires longitudinally. Two young, previously healthy adult volunteers made up the cohort, one male and one female.

A few counts support this clonotype. Its antigen is still unknown. Per-base qualities were not stored, and no clone one base away is much larger. TCRdb shows the sequencer as Illumina NovaSeq 6000. TCRalpha and TCRbeta cDNA libraries were constructed by 5'RACE with constant-segment primers, with sample barcodes and unique molecular identifiers being introduced. RNA was extracted from every sample with Trizol reagent. Libraries were amplified in two PCR steps, with a second sample barcode and Illumina TruSeq adapters added in the second step. The libraries were sequenced on an Illumina NovaSeq using 2 x 150 bp paired-end reads. The paper's data handling went like this. With migec v1.2.7, reads were demultiplexed and then collapsed into UMI-guided consensus sequences. Using mixcr v2.1.11, UMI consensuses were aligned to TRA and TRB V and J templates and then assembled into clonotypes. Clonotypes were classified as expanded or contracted when called significant by both edgeR and NoisET, with noise models trained on biological replicates. For edgeR calls, the thresholds were a false discovery rate-adjusted p below 0.01 and a log2 fold-change of 1. As an exploratory analysis of dynamics, PCA with hierarchical clustering was applied to max-normalized trajectories of the 1000 most abundant clonotypes. Separately sequenced CD4+ and CD8+ repertoires were used to assign the CD4 or CD8 phenotype of responding clones. The public sequencing data were trimmed at Q25 with fastp and processed into clonotypes with MiXCR by TCRdb, which kept only in-frame beta chains. Rows with a matching CDR3 protein are joined into one entry that keeps the most common DNA and genes. TCRdb's processing, not the study's, gives the V and J calls here. The sample table lists approximately 250,000 distinct CDR3 sequences, approximately 15% of them with a count of one. Of the sample, around 21% is held by the ten largest clones.

Ficoll-Paque density gradient centrifugation was the method used to isolate PBMCs. On the study overall, not on this receptor specifically: SARS-CoV-2 specificity was not confirmed for the second-wave clones peaking on day 37. Only two mild cases were covered by the study, and larger cohorts that include severe cases with pre-infection samples were considered necessary. Clones that contracted from day 15 to 85 showed balanced CD4/CD8 phenotypes, whereas a second wave of clones that expanded from day 15 to 37 leaned towards CD4+. Some responding clones were detected in pre-infection memory, suggesting pre-existing cross-reactive memory T cells joined the SARS-CoV-2 response. Contracting CD4+ clones were found mainly in CM and EM memory subsets, while CD8+ clones were enriched in EMRA.

Input material: PBMCs or a T cell subset sorted from them (not recorded which). This clonotype was sampled from a man aged 18-30 years who had mild COVID-19 (a few samples of this study predate the infection). The sample titles of this study are shuffled in the database, so cell type and time point are left out; the donor was told from shared clones.

For the CDR3, the sequence is CASSHRVDTGELFF. The nucleotide sequence reads TGTGCCAGCAGCCACAGGGTTGACACCGGGGAGCTGTTTTTT. The chain was built from TRBV7-8 and TRBJ2-2, with TRBD1 tentatively as D gene (6 bases match). The germline ends are 10 bases apart after V is trimmed by 5 bases and J by 3 bases. The CDR3, from cysteine to phenylalanine, totals 14 residues. Just the 42-base CDR3 DNA is kept, in frame starting at base 1. Taken from the germline V gene, the CDR1 and CDR2 loops are SGHVS and FQNEAQ.